This is a list of T cell receptor beta chains from one sample in a study of shared clonotypes between healthy human individuals. This table comes from immunoSEQ multiplex PCR, and its TCRdb copy is limited to in-frame clones, with some not included. The sample includes around 2,000,000 clones, approximately 94% of them seen just once. Sequenced sample: naive CD8+ T cells from PBMCs. The receptor set was obtained from a man aged 18 to 29 in good health. Some clones in this sample may be carry-over from other donors' samples. CDR3s include the opening cysteine and the closing phenylalanine or tryptophan. The D gene is left open where the match is weak. For some rows the clone size is stated as once, few or many, or as a class when expanded; others skip it.

NA,TRBJ2-7,TRBD1,TRBV5-1,TGCGCCAGCAGCTTTAGTACCGGGACAGGGAGCTACGAGCAGTACTTC,CASSFSTGTGSYEQYF
once,TRBJ1-2,NA,TRBV27,TGTGCCAGCAGTTTATCCCGGGTACCGTGGGATGGCTACACCTTC,CASSLSRVPWDGYTF
NA,TRBJ1-1,TRBD1,TRBV5-1,TGCGCCAGCAGCCTCGGACAGGGGATGTCGGACACTGAAGCTTTCTTT,CASSLGQGMSDTEAFF
NA,TRBJ2-1,TRBD2,TRBV28,TGTGCCAGCATCCCAAGGTGGGCTAGCGGGAGGGCCCGCAATGAGCAGTTCTTC,CASIPRWASGRARNEQFF
NA,TRBJ2-1,NA,TRBV6-6,TGTGCCAGCAGTTACCGTTCCGGCAATGAGCAGTTCTTC,CASSYRSGNEQFF
NA,TRBJ2-7,TRBD2,TRBV7-2,TGTGCCAGCAGCTTTTTCAGCGGGAGCGTCAACGAGCAGTACTTC,CASSFFSGSVNEQYF
once,TRBJ2-1,NA,TRBV30,TGTGCCTGGAGTGTTGACGGGTACAATGAGCAGTTCTTC,CAWSVDGYNEQFF
once,TRBJ1-5,NA,TRBV7-8,TGTGCCAGCAGCTTAGGAGGTGGTGGTCAGCCCCAGCATTTT,CASSLGGGGQPQHF
NA,TRBJ2-5,TRBD2,TRBV19,TGTGCCACCAAGGCGGCTAGCGGAAGTTGGGAGACCCAGTACTTC,CATKAASGSWETQYF
NA,TRBJ2-7,TRBD2,TRBV5-1,TGCGCCAGCAGCTCATTCAGCGGGAGGGCCCTCTACGAGCAGTACTTC,CASSSFSGRALYEQYF
NA,TRBJ2-1,NA,TRBV10-3,TGTGCCATCAGTGAAGTTGGGTCCCACAATGAGCAGTTCTTC,CAISEVGSHNEQFF
once,TRBJ2-1,NA,TRBV5-6,TGTGCCAGCAGCTTAAGACAGTACAATGAGCAGTTCTTC,CASSLRQYNEQFF
NA,TRBJ2-3,TRBD2,TRBV4-2,TGTGCCAGCAGCCAAGTTGCTAGCGGGAGGGATGGTACGCAGTATTTT,CASSQVASGRDGTQYF
NA,TRBJ1-2,NA,TRBV27,TGTGCCAGCACGGCGGGGGCCGACTATGGCTACACCTTC,CASTAGADYGYTF
NA,TRBJ2-4,NA,TRBV27,TGTGCCAGCTCCCCCTGGGCTAGCAAAAACATTCAGTACTTC,CASSPWASKNIQYF
NA,TRBJ1-1,TRBD1,TRBV5-1,TGCGCCAGCAGCCTCCAACAGGGGGCGCTCGGCCCAGCGGTCCAAGCTTTCTTT,CASSLQQGALGPAVQAFF
once,TRBJ2-3,TRBD1,TRBV7-9,TGTGCCAGCAGCATAGACAGGGGTGATACGCAGTATTTT,CASSIDRGDTQYF
NA,TRBJ1-4,NA,TRBV28,TGTGCCAGCAGCACGGGACACAAAGCAACTAATGAAAAACTGTTTTTT,CASSTGHKATNEKLFF
NA,TRBJ2-3,TRBD1,TRBV4-3,TGCGCCAGCAGGGGGAAGCGGACAGGGATCACAGATACGCAGTATTTT,CASRGKRTGITDTQYF
NA,TRBJ2-1,NA,TRBV5-1,TGCGCCAGCAGCCCCAGTAACGTAGGTAGCCTCTACAATGAGCAGTTCTTC,CASSPSNVGSLYNEQFF
NA,TRBJ2-7,NA,TRBV27,TGTGCCAGCAGTTTAACATTTGGGTCTCTCGAGCAGTACTTC,CASSLTFGSLEQYF
NA,TRBJ2-7,NA,TRBV19,TGTGCCAGTAGTATAGGGGCTGGCCTAGGCGAGCAGTACTTC,CASSIGAGLGEQYF
NA,TRBJ1-2,NA,TRBV9,TGTGCCAGCAGCGCCGGCCGTGACAATGGCTACACCTTC,CASSAGRDNGYTF
NA,TRBJ1-2,NA,TRBV29-1,TGCAGCGTTGAGCCGGACACCGACTATGGCTACACCTTC,CSVEPDTDYGYTF
NA,TRBJ2-2,NA,TRBV2,TGTGCCAGCAGTGAAGCGTTAACGCAGCACACCGGGGAGCTGTTTTTT,CASSEALTQHTGELFF
NA,TRBJ1-1,TRBD1,TRBV7-8,TGTGCCAGCAGCGCCACAGGGGTGAACACTGAAGCTTTCTTT,CASSATGVNTEAFF
NA,TRBJ2-3,NA,TRBV10-3,TGTGCCATCAGTGATCCCTCAAATACGCAGTATTTT,CAISDPSNTQYF
NA,TRBJ2-7,TRBD2,TRBV7-8,TGTGCCAGCAGCTTAGGCCGACTAGCGGGAAGCCGCGAGCAGTACTTC,CASSLGRLAGSREQYF
NA,TRBJ2-5,NA,TRBV6-5,TGTGCCAGCACCCCCCTCCGGACCTCCAGGAGCACCCAGTACTTC,CASTPLRTSRSTQYF
NA,TRBJ2-7,TRBD1,TRBV5-1,TGCGCCAGCAGCTTTGGGACAGGATCCTACGAGCAGTACTTC,CASSFGTGSYEQYF